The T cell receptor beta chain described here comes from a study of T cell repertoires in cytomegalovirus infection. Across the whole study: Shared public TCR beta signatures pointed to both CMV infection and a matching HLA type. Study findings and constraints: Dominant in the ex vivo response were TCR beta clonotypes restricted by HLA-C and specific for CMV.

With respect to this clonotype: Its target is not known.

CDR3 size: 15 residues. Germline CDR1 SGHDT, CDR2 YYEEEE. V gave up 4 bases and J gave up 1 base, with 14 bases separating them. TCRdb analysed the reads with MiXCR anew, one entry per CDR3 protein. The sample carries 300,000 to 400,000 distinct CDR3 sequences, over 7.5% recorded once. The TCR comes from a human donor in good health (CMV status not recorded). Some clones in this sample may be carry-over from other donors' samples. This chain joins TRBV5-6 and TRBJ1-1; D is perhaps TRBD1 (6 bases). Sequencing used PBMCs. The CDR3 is CASSGLRGPNTEAFF. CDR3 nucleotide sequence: TGTGCCAGCAGCGGACTTCGGGGGCCGAACACTGAAGCTTTCTTT. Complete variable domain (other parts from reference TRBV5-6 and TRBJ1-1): DAGVTQSPTHLIKTRGQQVTLRCSPKSGHDTVSWYQQALGQGPQFIFQYYEEEERQRGNFPDRFSGHQFPNYSSELNVNALLLGDSALYLCASSGLRGPNTEAFFGQGTRLTVV.